In this sample, the clone carrying this T cell receptor beta chain turned up a few times. What it recognizes is unknown. Trimming stripped 3 bases from V and 0 bases from J, with 13 bases between. CDR1 and CDR2 (germline): SQVTM, ANQGSEA. The CDR3 consists of 15 residues. The sample comes from a study of T-cell memory formation after mild COVID-19. Study-level points and caveats: Among contracting clones, CD4+ were mainly CM/EM and CD8+ enriched in EMRA.

TCRdb itself ran the 5' RACE reads through MiXCR, one entry per CDR3 protein. The sample has approximately 500,000 distinct CDR3 sequences; roughly 23% are singletons. This TCR came from an adult woman who had mild COVID-19 (a few samples of this study predate the infection). Cell type and time point are not known. The chain couples TRBV29-1 to TRBJ2-3, with TRBD2 as a possible D gene (7 bases). The sample was PBMCs or a T cell subset sorted from them (not recorded which). The CDR3 loop is CSVDRRGASTDTQYF. CDR3 nucleotides: TGCAGCGTTGATCGTCGGGGGGCGAGCACAGATACGCAGTATTTT.